This passage covers 2 T cell receptor beta chains from one sample sequenced in a study of cytomegalovirus exposure and HLA in healthy donors. It was with 60 Vbeta and 13 Jbeta primers that the PCR ran. Profiling relied on immunoSEQ multiplex PCR, and the TCRdb table lists in-frame clones only, not all of them. This repertoire shows some 110,000 clones, 79% found once; its top ten account for 2.5% to 3.5%. Sequencing input: PBMCs. Receptors originate from a woman aged 18-35 years in good health and CMV-seropositive.

The CDR3 loop reads CASSQGQGSTDTQYF. CDR3 sequence (DNA): TGTGCCAGCAGCCAGGGACAGGGGAGCACAGATACGCAGTATTTT. V is TRBV6-5 and J is TRBJ2-3; 10 positions agree with TRBD1. Germline V gives CDR1 MNHEY, CDR2 SVGAGI. V lost 6 bases and J lost 0; bases outside the gene matches: 3. The CDR3 contains 15 residues.

The chain couples TRBV2 to TRBJ2-7, with 9 bases identical to TRBD1. Looked up from germline, CDR1 is SNHLY and CDR2 is FYNNEI. There are 13 residues in the CDR3. Trimming cost V 5 bases and J 5 bases; bases outside gene matches: 4. The DNA for the CDR3 is TGTGCCAGCAGTCAGGACAGGGGCCACGAGCAGTACTTC. Translated, it gives CASSQDRGHEQYF.